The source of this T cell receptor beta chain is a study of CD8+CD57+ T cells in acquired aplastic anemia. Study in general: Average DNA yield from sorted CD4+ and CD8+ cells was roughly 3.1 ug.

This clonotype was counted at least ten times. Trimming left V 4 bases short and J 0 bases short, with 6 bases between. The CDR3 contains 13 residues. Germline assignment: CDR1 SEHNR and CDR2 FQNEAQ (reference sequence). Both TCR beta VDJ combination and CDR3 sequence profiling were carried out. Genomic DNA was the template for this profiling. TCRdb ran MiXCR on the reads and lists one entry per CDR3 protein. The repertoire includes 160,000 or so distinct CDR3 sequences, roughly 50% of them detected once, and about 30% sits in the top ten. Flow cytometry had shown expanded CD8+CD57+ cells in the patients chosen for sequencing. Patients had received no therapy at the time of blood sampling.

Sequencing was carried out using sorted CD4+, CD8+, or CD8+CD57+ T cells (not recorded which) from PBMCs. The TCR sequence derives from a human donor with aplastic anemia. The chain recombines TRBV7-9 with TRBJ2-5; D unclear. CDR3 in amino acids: CASSSSDQETQYF. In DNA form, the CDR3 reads TGTGCCAGCAGCTCAAGTGACCAAGAGACCCAGTACTTC.